These 16 T cell receptor beta chains were all obtained from the same sample, sequenced in a study of CDR3 diversity in severe acne. MiXCR, run by TCRdb on the PCR reads, gives a single entry per CDR3 protein. The sample records under 100,000 distinct CDR3 sequences, about 50% being singletons. The specimen was blood. The receptors were gathered from a male donor in good health, serving as a control.

This clonotype is medium-sized. The chain carries TRBV7-3 and TRBJ2-1; the D is unclear. Trimming shortened V by 0 bases and J by 7 bases, and 13 bases separated the two germline ends. The CDR3 spans 15 residues. CDR1 SGHTA and CDR2 FQGTGA come from the germline V gene. For the CDR3, the DNA is TGTGCCAGCAGCTTAACGTTAAAAGGAGAGAATGAGCAGTTCTTC. The encoded protein is CASSLTLKGENEQFF.

This chain links TRBV6-5 with TRBJ1-1; D is unresolved. V lost 8 bases to trimming and J lost 1 base, with 11 bases between them. The CDR3 is made up of 13 amino acids. Germline values: CDR1 MNHEY, CDR2 SVGAGI. CDR3 nucleotide sequence: TGTGCCAGCCCAGAGGGATGGAACACTGAAGCTTTCTTT. Translated: CASPEGWNTEAFF.

In the case of this clonotype: One junction end disagrees with the germline gene, perhaps due to a read error. The chain employs TRBV10-2 and TRBJ2-5; 7 nucleotides line up with TRBD2. Per germline, CDR1 WSHSY and CDR2 SAAADI. This CDR3 has 12 amino acids. The CDR3, as DNA: TGCGCCAGCCGAGCGGGGAAAGAGACCCAGCACTTC. This encodes CASRAGKETQHF.

Concerning this clonotype itself: At one of its ends the junction is not consistent with the germline gene, which may arise from a read error. The genes are TRBV25-1 and TRBJ1-3, with a possible D match to TRBD1 (5 bases). The CDR3 is 15 residues long. Germline CDR1 reads MGHDK; CDR2 reads SYGVNS. CDR3 loop: CASSDSGTAGSTIYF. The CDR3 bases are TGTGCCAGCAGTGATTCCGGGACTGCTGGAAGCACCATATATTTT.

The V gene is TRBV5-5, the J gene TRBJ1-2; D remains ambiguous. V lost 0 bases and J lost 5, with 17 bases in between. The germline V gene encodes CDR1 SGHKS and CDR2 YYEKEE (reference sequence). This CDR3 has 16 residues. Written as DNA, the CDR3 is TGTGCCAGCAGCTTGGCCGGCAGTGAGACCTCATATGGCTACACCTTC. Translation: CASSLAGSETSYGYTF.

Relative to its sample, this clonotype is medium-sized. The rearrangement joins TRBV24-1 to TRBJ1-2; D perhaps matches TRBD1 (6 bases). Trimming removed 9 bases from V and 5 bases from J, with 12 bases in between. This CDR3 is 12 amino acids long. Germline V CDR1 and CDR2: KGHDR, SFDVKD. DNA for the CDR3: TGTGCCACCTTGGCAGGGGATTATGGCTACACCTTC. Encoded protein: CATLAGDYGYTF.

V is TRBV6-4 and J is TRBJ2-4; 13 positions match TRBD2. V gave up 0 bases and J gave up 3 bases; unmatched junction bases: 2. Germline V gene data show CDR1 as MRHNA and CDR2 as SNTAGT. The CDR3 is made up of 17 amino acids. The CDR3 bases are TGTGCCAGCAGTGACTCGACTAGCGGGAGGCTCAAAAACATTCAGTACTTC. It encodes CASSDSTSGRLKNIQYF.

V and J are TRBV11-2 and TRBJ1-6; no reliable D call. V lost 3 bases and J lost 7, with 4 bases in between. In germline, CDR1 is SGHAT, CDR2 FQNNGV. The CDR3 consists of 12 residues. This CDR3 is CASSFLNSPLHF. The CDR3, as DNA: TGTGCCAGCAGCTTTTTAAATTCACCCCTCCACTTT.

At least ten counts were recorded for this clonotype. The rearrangement uses TRBV2 and TRBJ2-7; D is unresolved. The V end lost 9 bases, the J end lost 7 bases, and 13 bases lay between the germline ends. The CDR3 covers 11 residues. Germline CDR1 is SNHLY and CDR2 is FYNNEI. CDR3 sequence reads: CASNMGLEQYF. In nucleotides, the CDR3 is TGTGCCAGTAATATGGGTCTAGAGCAGTACTTC.

The table lists this clonotype with many counts. The CDR3 is CAISDSENTIYF. The DNA for the CDR3 is TGTGCCATCAGTGATAGCGAAAACACCATATATTTT. The chain links TRBV10-3 to TRBJ1-3; D ambiguous. CDR3 size: 12 residues. Germline lookup yields CDR1 ENHRY and CDR2 SYGVKD. Trimming stripped 3 bases from V and 6 bases from J, with 6 bases between.

Details on this clonotype: A read error may produce the germline difference seen at one junction end. V usage is TRBV5-5 and J usage is TRBJ1-6, with TRBD1 identical over 12 bases. This CDR3 has 14 amino acids. CDR1 is SGHKS and CDR2 is YYEKEE in the germline V gene (reference sequence). The CDR3 coding sequence is TGCGCCAGCAGCTTGGGGACAGGGGGCTCACCCCTCCACTTT. This encodes CASSLGTGGSPLHF.

The chain links TRBV7-9 to TRBJ2-5, with D unresolved. Germline CDR1 and CDR2: SEHNR and FQNEAQ (reference sequence). V was shortened by 5 bases and J by 4 bases, with 14 bases between the two germline ends. The CDR3 sequence is 14 residues long. In nucleotides, the CDR3 is TGTGCCAGCAGCACAGACACCGCGGTAGAGACCCAGTACTTC. Protein: CASSTDTAVETQYF.

The rearrangement joins TRBV7-3 to TRBJ1-2, with 7 bases fitting TRBD1. J lost 4 bases, V lost 6 bases, and 8 bases had no gene match. From germline, CDR1 is SGHTA and CDR2 FQGTGA. CDR3 length equals 14 residues. The CDR3 DNA reads TGTGCCAGCAGACCAGGGGGGGCCTGCTATGGCTACACCTTC. Amino acids: CASRPGGACYGYTF.

This chain connects TRBV15 to TRBJ2-7; 13 bases map to TRBD2. The V segment lost 4 bases and the J segment 4 bases; nucleotides outside the gene matches: 4. The CDR3 spans 15 residues. CDR1 is LNHNV and CDR2 is YYDKDF in the germline V gene (reference sequence). The CDR3: CATSMKTSGGYEQYF. DNA of the CDR3: TGTGCCACCAGCATGAAGACTAGCGGGGGGTACGAGCAGTACTTC.

This sequence joins TRBV12-3 or TRBV12-4 and TRBJ2-3; a possible D gene is TRBD2 (6 bases). Between the trimmed V and J ends, which lost 1 base and 2 bases, there was a span of 13 bases. CDR3 size: 16 residues. The CDR3 bases are TGTGCCAGCAGTTTAGAGGGACTCGGTTACACAGATACGCAGTATTTT. This codes for CASSLEGLGYTDTQYF.

The table lists this clonotype with a few counts. The chain combines TRBV7-9 with TRBJ1-2; possible D gene TRBD1, 5 bases. CDR3 length: 13 residues. Germline V lookup: CDR1 SEHNR, CDR2 FQNEAQ (reference sequence). V lost 6 bases and J 6 bases, leaving 14 bases between the germline ends. The CDR3 nucleotides read TGTGCCAGCAGTCCCCCAGGGACCCATGGCTACACCTTC. It is translated as CASSPPGTHGYTF.